Shown below are 17 T cell receptor beta chains from a single sample sequenced in a study of T cell repertoires in aging, cancer and after chemotherapy. A mixed TRB-A/B primer pool amplified rearranged TRB by multiplex touch-down PCR. TCRdb processed the multiplex PCR reads anew with MiXCR; each CDR3 protein has one entry. This table has approximately 3,000 distinct CDR3 sequences, roughly 26% appearing once. Peripheral blood genomic DNA, not sorted cells or RNA, was the template. The source material was blood. These receptors all stem from a human donor with a solid tumor.

This clonotype appeared a few times. This chain connects TRBV12-3 or TRBV12-4 to TRBJ1-5; D may be TRBD1 (6 bases). The CDR3 runs to 15 residues. The germline V and J ends were trimmed by 3 bases and 0 bases, with 9 bases remaining between them. CDR3 residues: CASSFWTDSNQPQHF. The CDR3 DNA reads TGTGCCAGCAGTTTTTGGACAGATAGCAATCAGCCCCAGCATTTT.

This clonotype was counted between two and nine times. This chain uses TRBV20-1 with TRBJ2-5; 7 positions match TRBD1. The CDR3 sequence is 13 residues long. Trimming cost V 3 bases and J 2 bases; bases outside gene matches: 3. Germline V gives CDR1 DFQATT, CDR2 SNEGSKA (reference sequence). Here the CDR3 DNA reads TGCAGTGCTAGGTTACAGGGGCAAGAGACCCAGTACTTC. This codes for CSARLQGQETQYF.

The V gene is TRBV6-2 or TRBV6-3, the J gene TRBJ2-5; tentatively, D is TRBD1 or TRBD2 (5 bases each). V was shortened by 4 bases and J by 4 bases, with 16 bases between the two germline ends. This CDR3 has 15 residues. Germline CDR1 MNHEY, CDR2 SVGEGT. For the CDR3, the DNA is TGTGCCAGCAGTTCCCTACGAGGGGTTGGAGAGACCCAGTACTTC. It codes for CASSSLRGVGETQYF.

The chain is built from TRBV4-3 and TRBJ1-5; D remains unclear. The CDR3 runs 15 residues. Trimming shortened V by 3 bases and J by 0 bases, and 9 bases separated the two germline ends. CDR1 is LGHNA and CDR2 is YSLEER in the germline V gene. The CDR3 spells CASSQTDGSNQPQHF. In nucleotides, the CDR3 is TGCGCCAGCAGCCAGACGGACGGTAGCAATCAGCCCCAGCATTTT.

This clonotype was seen a handful of times. The V gene is TRBV5-1, the J gene TRBJ1-1; D not certain. With 4 bases removed from V and 4 bases from J, the gap between germline ends came to 11 bases. The CDR3 runs to 13 residues. Looked up from germline, CDR1 is SGHRS and CDR2 is YFSETQ. The CDR3 is CASSAARSTEAFF. In nucleotides, the CDR3 is TGCGCCAGCAGCGCGGCGAGGAGCACTGAAGCTTTCTTT.

The chain combines TRBV19 with TRBJ1-6; maybe TRBD1 (5 bases). This CDR3 has 16 residues. V was shortened by 2 bases and J by 10 bases, with 18 bases between the two germline ends. The germline CDR1 and CDR2 sequences are LNHDA and SQIVND (reference sequence). The CDR3 spells CASSIWTPRRGSPLHF. CDR3 sequence (DNA): TGTGCCAGTAGTATATGGACACCTCGGAGAGGATCACCCCTCCACTTT.

This clonotype was detected once. A single base separates this from a much larger clone, so it may be a read error. The chain is built from TRBV6-5 and TRBJ2-3; TRBD1 matches at 9 bases. This CDR3 has 16 residues. CDR1 is MNHEY, CDR2 SVGAGI, per germline. This CDR3 reads CASSYGTGSSKDTQYF. As DNA, the CDR3 is TGTGCCAGCAGTTACGGGACAGGGTCTAGCAAAGATACGCAGTATTTT.

The chain couples TRBV10-3 to TRBJ2-3; possibly TRBD2 for D (6 bases). Germline V gene lookup returns CDR1 ENHRY and CDR2 SYGVKD. V was pared by 4 bases and J by 1 base, with 15 bases between. The CDR3 extends over 16 amino acids. The CDR3 sequence is CAISGPPWRGTDTQYF. The CDR3 DNA sequence: TGTGCCATCAGTGGCCCCCCATGGAGGGGCACAGATACGCAGTATTTT.

A few counts support this clonotype. The chain has TRBV19 and TRBJ2-1; 7 nucleotides match TRBD2. Germline V gives CDR1 LNHDA, CDR2 SQIVND (reference sequence). The CDR3 contains 15 residues. V trimming: 5 bases; J trimming: 4 bases; junction bases outside the gene matches: 8. The chain's CDR3 is CASSALAEVYNEQFF. In nucleotides, the CDR3 is TGTGCCAGTAGTGCTCTAGCGGAAGTATACAATGAGCAGTTCTTC.

This clonotype was counted between two and nine times. This chain connects TRBV6-6 to TRBJ1-5, with 8 positions matching TRBD1. This CDR3 comprises 15 residues. V trimming: 5 bases; J trimming: 1 base; junction bases outside the gene matches: 4. From germline, CDR1 is MNHNY and CDR2 SVGAGI (reference sequence). The CDR3 sequence: CASSKGQGSNQPQHF. DNA for the CDR3: TGTGCCAGCAGTAAAGGACAGGGAAGCAATCAGCCCCAGCATTTT.

The chain links TRBV7-9 to TRBJ2-3; 9 nucleotides align to TRBD2. Germline V CDR1 and CDR2: SEHNR, FQNEAQ (reference sequence). V lost 2 bases and J lost 5; bases outside the gene matches: 8. The CDR3 covers 16 residues. CDR3 sequence: CASSLSSGGLIDTQYF. CDR3 nucleotides: TGTGCCAGCAGCTTATCAAGCGGGGGGCTTATAGATACGCAGTATTTT.

This clonotype was seen only a few times. This sequence joins TRBV19 and TRBJ1-1, with a weak D call TRBD1 (5 bases). The CDR3 spans 14 residues. The germline CDR1 and CDR2 sequences are LNHDA and SQIVND (reference sequence). V shed 2 bases and J shed 1 base, with 8 bases lying between them. The CDR3 DNA follows: TGTGCCAGTAGTATATCGACAGCGAACACTGAAGCTTTCTTT. The encoded protein is CASSISTANTEAFF.

This clonotype was counted a few times. This sequence joins TRBV7-9 and TRBJ1-2; D ambiguous. Germline V gene sequence: CDR1 SEHNR, CDR2 FQNEAQ (reference sequence). This CDR3 contains 14 residues. With 4 bases removed from V and 6 bases from J, the gap between germline ends came to 15 bases. DNA for the CDR3: TGTGCCAGCAGCTCCCGGGTCGGGCGCGATGGCTACACCTTC. Amino acid sequence: CASSSRVGRDGYTF.

The V and J genes are TRBV12-3 or TRBV12-4 and TRBJ1-4; 10 positions match TRBD1. The CDR3 spans 16 residues. V lost 6 bases and J lost 8; bases outside the gene matches: 12. In DNA, the CDR3 is TGTGCCAGCAGCACAGGACGACAGGGGGCCGGCGAAAAACTGTTTTTT. Translation: CASSTGRQGAGEKLFF.

This chain uses TRBV6-6 with TRBJ1-4, with 7 bases aligning to TRBD1. The length of the CDR3 is 15 residues. Germline-derived CDR1 and CDR2 are MNHNY and SVGAGI (reference sequence). V shed 6 bases and J 5 bases; nucleotides not matched to a gene: 9. The CDR3 is CASRHRGMANEKLFF. The CDR3 region has the DNA TGTGCCAGCAGGCACAGGGGAATGGCAAATGAAAAACTGTTTTTT.

This clonotype has more than one count but fewer than ten. The chain links TRBV7-9 to TRBJ2-7; TRBD1 might be the D (5 bases). V was shortened by 5 bases and J by 3 bases, with 17 bases between the two germline ends. Germline CDR1 SEHNR, CDR2 FQNEAQ (reference sequence). This CDR3 region has 15 residues. CDR3 in amino acids: CASSGYQRQFYEQYF. The CDR3 coding sequence is TGTGCCAGCAGCGGATATCAAAGACAGTTCTACGAGCAGTACTTC.

The chain joins TRBV4-1 to TRBJ1-2; 8 positions match TRBD1. This CDR3 has 14 amino acids. Germline loops: CDR1 MGHRA, CDR2 YSYEKL. V shed 4 bases, J shed 2 bases, and the junction held 3 bases outside the gene matches. In DNA form, the CDR3 reads TGCGCCAGCAGCCTGGACAGGGTAAACTATGGCTACACCTTC. It yields the protein CASSLDRVNYGYTF.